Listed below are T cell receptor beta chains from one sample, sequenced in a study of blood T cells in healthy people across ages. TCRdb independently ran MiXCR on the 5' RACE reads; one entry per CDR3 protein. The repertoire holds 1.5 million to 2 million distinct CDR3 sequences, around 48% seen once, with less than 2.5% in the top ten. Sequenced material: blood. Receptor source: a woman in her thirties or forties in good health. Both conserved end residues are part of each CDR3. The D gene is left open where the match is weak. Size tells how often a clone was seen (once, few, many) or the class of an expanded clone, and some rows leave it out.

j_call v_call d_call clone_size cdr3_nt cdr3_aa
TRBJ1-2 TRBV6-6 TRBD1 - TGTGCCAGCAGTTCCGGGACAGGGGCAATGTTGGATGGCTACACCTTC CASSSGTGAMLDGYTF
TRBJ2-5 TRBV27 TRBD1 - TGTGCCAACAGTTTCCGGGACAGGGGGGAGACCCAGTACTTC CANSFRDRGETQYF
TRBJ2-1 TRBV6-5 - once TGTGCCACTGGGCGCGGGAACCAGTTCTTC CATGRGNQFF
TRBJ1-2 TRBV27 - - TGTGCCAGCACCTACTCTGGGACGGGGTTCTATGGCTACACCTTC CASTYSGTGFYGYTF
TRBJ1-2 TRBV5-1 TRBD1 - TGCGCCAGCAGCTTGGTTATTCGGGACAGCTCCTATGGCTACACCTTC CASSLVIRDSSYGYTF
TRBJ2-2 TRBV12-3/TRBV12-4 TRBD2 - TGTGCCAGCAGGCCACTAGCGGGGGTCTACACCGGGGAGCTGTTTTTT CASRPLAGVYTGELFF
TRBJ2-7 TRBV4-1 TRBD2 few TGCGCCAGCAGCCAAGATTGGGCGGGGGGCATCTACGAGCAGTACTTC CASSQDWAGGIYEQYF
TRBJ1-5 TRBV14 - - TGTGCCAGCAGCCCCGGAGGCGCCCTTAGCAATCAGCCCCAGCATTTT CASSPGGALSNQPQHF
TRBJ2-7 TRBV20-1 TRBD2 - TGCAGTGCTAGAAAAGCGGGGGCCTTGCCTTCCTGGTACTTC CSARKAGALPSWYF
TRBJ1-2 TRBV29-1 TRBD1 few TGCAGCGTGGATACAGGGGATCGGGACGGCTACACCTTC CSVDTGDRDGYTF
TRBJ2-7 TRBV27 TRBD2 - TGTGCCAGCAGGGGCAGCGGGGTAGCCTACCACTACGAGCAGTACTTC CASRGSGVAYHYEQYF
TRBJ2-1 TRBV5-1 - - TGCGCCAGCAGAGGGACGGAGCGTTACAATGAGCAGTTCTTC CASRGTERYNEQFF
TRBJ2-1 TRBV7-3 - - TGTGCCAGCAGCTTAGGGGTCCAGGCTGAGCAGTTCTTC CASSLGVQAEQFF
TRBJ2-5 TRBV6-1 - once TGTGCCAGCAGCGGGGACAAAAGAGAGACCCAGTACTTC CASSGDKRETQYF
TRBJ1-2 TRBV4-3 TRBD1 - TGCGCCAGCAGCCAACAGCAGGGGGATGGCTACACCTTC CASSQQQGDGYTF
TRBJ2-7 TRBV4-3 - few TGCGCCAGCAGCCAAGGGAACTTCAGGGGATTCACCTACGAGCAGTACTTC CASSQGNFRGFTYEQYF
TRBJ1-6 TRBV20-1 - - TGCAGTGCGACAAGGACAGCAAATTCACCCCTCCACTTT CSATRTANSPLHF
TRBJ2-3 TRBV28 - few TGTGCCGTCGACTCCGGGCTCACAGATACGCAGTATTTT CAVDSGLTDTQYF
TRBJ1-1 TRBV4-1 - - TGCGCCAGCAGCCAAGTTGGGGGGGGCACTGAAGCTTTCTTT CASSQVGGGTEAFF
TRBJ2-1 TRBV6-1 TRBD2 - TGTGCCAGCCATTGGGGGGGGAAGTACAATGAGCAGTTCTTC CASHWGGKYNEQFF
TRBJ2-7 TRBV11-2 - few TGTGCCAGCAGCAACTTCGGACAGACCTCCTACGAGCAGTACTTC CASSNFGQTSYEQYF
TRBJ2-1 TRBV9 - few TGTGCCAGCAGCGTAGCGGTCGGGAACTACGAGCAGTTCTTC CASSVAVGNYEQFF
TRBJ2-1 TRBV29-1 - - TGCAGCGTTGTGACAGGTAGCTCCTACAATGGGCAGTTCTTC CSVVTGSSYNGQFF
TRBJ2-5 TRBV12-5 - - TGTGCTAGTGGTTTGGAAGGACAATACAATGAGCAGTACTTC CASGLEGQYNEQYF
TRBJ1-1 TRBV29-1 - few TGCAGCGTTGGATGGGGGGTGGGCACTGAAGCTTTCTTT CSVGWGVGTEAFF
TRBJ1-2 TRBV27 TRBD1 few TGTGCCAGCAGTACCGGACAGGGGATCTATGGCTACACCTTC CASSTGQGIYGYTF
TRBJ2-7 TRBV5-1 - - TGCGCCAGCAGCCTACTTTCGGGCCCGACCTACGAGCAGTACTTC CASSLLSGPTYEQYF
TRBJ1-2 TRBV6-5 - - TGTGCCAGCAGGGAACTGACGGACGGCTATGGCTACACCTTC CASRELTDGYGYTF
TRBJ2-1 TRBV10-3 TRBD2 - TGTGCCATCAGAGCGGGGACTAGCGATGAGCAGTTCTTC CAIRAGTSDEQFF
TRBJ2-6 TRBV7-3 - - TGTGCCAGCAGCACCCTGTCCCCAGATCACCACTCTGGGGCCAACGTCCTGACTTTC CASSTLSPDHHSGANVLTF
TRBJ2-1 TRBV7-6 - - TGTGCCAGCAGCCCGTTTGGGGGCAGAGACAATGAGCAGTTCTTC CASSPFGGRDNEQFF
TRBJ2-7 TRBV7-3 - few TGTGCCAGCAACGGAACTAGCTACGAGCAGTACTTC CASNGTSYEQYF
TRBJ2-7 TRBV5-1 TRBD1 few TGCGCCAGCAGCGTGCCCCCGGGACAGGGGAGGTACGAGCAGTACTTC CASSVPPGQGRYEQYF
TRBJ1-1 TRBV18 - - TGTGCCAGCTCACCACCGGGTCGGAACACTGAAGCTTTCTTT CASSPPGRNTEAFF
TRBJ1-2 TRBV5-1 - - TGCGCCAGCAGCGGTAGCAATGCAAACTATGGCTACACCTTC CASSGSNANYGYTF
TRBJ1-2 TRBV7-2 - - TGTGCCAGCAGCTCAGGGGTGGTAGCTAACTATGGCTACACCTTC CASSSGVVANYGYTF
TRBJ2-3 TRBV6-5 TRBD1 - TGTGCCAGCAGTGGGGACAGTGGCTGCACAGATACGCAGTATTTT CASSGDSGCTDTQYF
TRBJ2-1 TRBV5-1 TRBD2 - TGCGCCAGCAGCTTAAGCGGGGGTGGGGATGAGCAGTTCTTC CASSLSGGGDEQFF
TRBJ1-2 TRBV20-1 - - TGCAGTGCCCATACCCAGACCGCGAACTATGGCTACACCTTC CSAHTQTANYGYTF
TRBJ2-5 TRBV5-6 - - TGTGCCAGCAGCTTGGTAAGGTGGCCTACAGAGACCCAGTACTTC CASSLVRWPTETQYF
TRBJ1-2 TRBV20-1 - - TGCAGTGCTGGGCCCCCGACAGTCAACTATGGCTACACCTTC CSAGPPTVNYGYTF
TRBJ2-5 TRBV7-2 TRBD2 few TGTGCCTTACGATCCTCGCTAGCGGGGGGGCCAGAGACCCAGTACTTC CALRSSLAGGPETQYF
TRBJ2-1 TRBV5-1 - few TGCGCCAGCAGCCATCTAGCCTCAGAACCCAATGAGCAGTTCTTC CASSHLASEPNEQFF
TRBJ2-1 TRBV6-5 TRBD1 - TGTGCCAGCAGTTACTTACAGGGGGCTACTGAGCAGTTCTTC CASSYLQGATEQFF
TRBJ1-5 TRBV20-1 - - TGCAGTGCGTGCCAGCCCCAGCATTTT CSACQPQHF
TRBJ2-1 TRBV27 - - TGTGCCAGCAGTAATATCCTCGCAAGGGCTACGTCCTACAATGAGCAGTTCTTC CASSNILARATSYNEQFF
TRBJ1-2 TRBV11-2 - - TGTGCCAGCAGCACCAGGGAGGCAGAAATTAACTATGGCTACACCTTC CASSTREAEINYGYTF
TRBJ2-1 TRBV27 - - TGTGCCAGCAGCCCTGCGGCCAGAGGAAGCTACAATGAGCAGTTCTTC CASSPAARGSYNEQFF
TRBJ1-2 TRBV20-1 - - TGCAGTGCCCCCCGGAGGGGCGACTATGGCTACACCTTC CSAPRRGDYGYTF
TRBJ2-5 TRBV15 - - TGTGCCACCAGGATGGGGGGGGCTCAAGAGACCCAGTACTTC CATRMGGAQETQYF
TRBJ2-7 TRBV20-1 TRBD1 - TGCAGTGCTAGGACAGGGGGGAGCTCCTACGAGCAGTACTTC CSARTGGSSYEQYF
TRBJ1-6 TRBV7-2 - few TGTGCCAGCAGCTTAGTGAGTGTGGCAAATTCACCCCTCCACTTT CASSLVSVANSPLHF
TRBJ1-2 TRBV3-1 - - TGTGCCAGGGGTACCGATGTTGCGAAGACCTATGGCTACACCTTC CARGTDVAKTYGYTF